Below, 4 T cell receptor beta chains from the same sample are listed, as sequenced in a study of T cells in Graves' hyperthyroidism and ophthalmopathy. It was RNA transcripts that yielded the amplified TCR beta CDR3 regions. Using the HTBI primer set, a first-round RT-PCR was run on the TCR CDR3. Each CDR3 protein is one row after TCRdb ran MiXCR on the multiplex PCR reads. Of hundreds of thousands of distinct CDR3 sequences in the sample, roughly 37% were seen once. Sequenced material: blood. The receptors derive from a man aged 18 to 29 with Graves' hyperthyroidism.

CDR3 sequence: CASSSHWSDFPSGNTIYF. The CDR3 nucleotides are TGTGCCAGCAGTTCACATTGGTCGGACTTCCCCTCTGGAAACACCATATATTTT. This chain joins TRBV6-9 and TRBJ1-3; D unresolved. V gave up 4 bases and J gave up 0 bases, with 19 bases separating them. The germline V gene encodes CDR1 MNHGY and CDR2 SVAAGI. CDR3 length: 18 amino acids.

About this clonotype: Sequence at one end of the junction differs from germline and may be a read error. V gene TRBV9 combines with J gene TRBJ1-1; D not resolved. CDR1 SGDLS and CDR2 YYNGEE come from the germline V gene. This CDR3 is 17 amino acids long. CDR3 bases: TGTGCCAGCAGCGTAGAGTTGGAGGGTCTAATGAACACTAAAGCTTTCTTT. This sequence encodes CASSVELEGLMNTKAFF.

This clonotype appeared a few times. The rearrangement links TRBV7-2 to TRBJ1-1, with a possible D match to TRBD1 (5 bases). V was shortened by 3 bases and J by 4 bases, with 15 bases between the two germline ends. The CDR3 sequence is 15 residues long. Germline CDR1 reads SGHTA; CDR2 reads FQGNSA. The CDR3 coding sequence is TGTGCCAGCAGCTTGCTAGGGGTCAGGAGCACTGAAGCTTTCTTT. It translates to CASSLLGVRSTEAFF.

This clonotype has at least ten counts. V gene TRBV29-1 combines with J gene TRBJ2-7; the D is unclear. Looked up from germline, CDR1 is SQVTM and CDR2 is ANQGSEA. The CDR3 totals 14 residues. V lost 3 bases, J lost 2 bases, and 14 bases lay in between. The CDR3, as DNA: TGCAGCGTTGAGGACCGATCTGTAACCTACGAGCAGTACTTC. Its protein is CSVEDRSVTYEQYF.